Presented here are 26 T cell receptor beta chains from one specimen sequenced in a study of blood T cell repertoires in COVID-19. Repertoires were generated with immunoSEQ multiplex PCR, while TCRdb's copy carries only in-frame clones and drops some. The table has tens of thousands of clones, about 84% seen once; the top ten hold around a sixth. Sequencing used peripheral blood. These receptors were collected from a human donor in a cohort sampled during active COVID-19.

The chain uses TRBV6-1 and TRBJ2-7, with 13 nucleotides matching TRBD2. J was trimmed by 6 bases and V by 4 bases; bases with no gene match: 12. This CDR3 region has 17 residues. The germline V gene encodes CDR1 MNHNS and CDR2 SASEGT. As DNA, the CDR3 is TGTGCCAGCAGTGGAGGGTGGACTAGCGGGAGCCAAAGCGAGCAGTACTTC. Translation: CASSGGWTSGSQSEQYF.

J is TRBJ1-6 and V is TRBV7-2, with 9 positions matching TRBD1. The trim removed 5 bases at V and 8 bases at J, leaving 7 bases unmatched. The CDR3 sequence is 15 residues long. Germline V gene sequence: CDR1 SGHTA, CDR2 FQGNSA. The CDR3 DNA sequence: TGTGCCAGCAGCCTACGGACAGGGGATGATTCACCCCTCCACTTT. This encodes CASSLRTGDDSPLHF.

The chain employs TRBV30 and TRBJ1-2, with 11 positions matching TRBD1. This CDR3 spans 12 amino acids. V dropped 5 bases and J dropped 7; count of bases not matched to a gene: 3. Germline V gene data show CDR1 as GTSNPN and CDR2 as SVGIG (reference sequence). The DNA of the CDR3 is TGTGCCTGGGGACAGGGGGCCAGTGGCTACACCTTC. It specifies CAWGQGASGYTF.

The J gene is TRBJ2-3, the V gene TRBV5-4; 14 bases align to TRBD2. This CDR3 has 17 amino acids. Per the germline V gene, CDR1 is SGHNT and CDR2 is YYREEE (reference sequence). J was trimmed by 4 bases and V by 4 bases; bases with no gene match: 8. CDR3 nucleotides: TGTGCCAGCAGCCCGGGGCGACTAGCGGGAGGGTCAGATACGCAGTATTTT. Residues: CASSPGRLAGGSDTQYF.

This clone was picked up many times. The junction does not match germline at one end; this may be a read error. The chain employs TRBV30 and TRBJ2-7; 7 bases align to TRBD2. Per the germline V gene, CDR1 is GTSNPN and CDR2 is SVGIG (reference sequence). The length of the CDR3 is 11 residues. This CDR3 reads CAWSTGTTRDF. The CDR3 DNA is TGTGCCTGGAGTACCGGGACTACAAGAGACTTC.

J is TRBJ2-1 and V is TRBV11-3; TRBD1 agrees at 7 bases. CDR1 SGHNT and CDR2 YENEEA come from the germline V gene. The ends lost 1 base at V and 5 bases at J; junction bases unmatched: 2. The CDR3 spans 14 residues. CDR3 region: CASSLGQGNNEQFF. CDR3 bases: TGTGCCAGCAGCTTAGGACAGGGTAACAATGAGCAGTTCTTC.

This clone was counted between two and nine times. V and J are TRBV14 and TRBJ2-1; D gene uncertain. The germline V gene encodes CDR1 SGHDN and CDR2 FVKESK. Trimming took off 3 bases at V and 2 bases at J, with 8 bases between the two ends. The CDR3 is 14 residues long. The CDR3 protein is CASSQTRAYNEQFF. The DNA of the CDR3 is TGTGCCAGCAGCCAGACCCGGGCCTACAATGAGCAGTTCTTC.

The chain joins TRBV24-1 to TRBJ2-2; D might be TRBD2 (6 bases). Between the trimmed V and J ends, which lost 2 bases and 5 bases, there was a span of 17 bases. Germline V gives CDR1 KGHDR, CDR2 SFDVKD. The CDR3 is 17 amino acids. The CDR3 nucleotides read TGTGCCACCAGTGATTCCACTCAAGGAGGGTGGACCGGGGAGCTGTTTTTT. It encodes CATSDSTQGGWTGELFF.

The chain carries TRBV6-2 or TRBV6-3 and TRBJ2-7; 8 nucleotides line up with TRBD2. This CDR3 region has 14 residues. Germline V CDR1 and CDR2: MNHEY, SVGEGT. V shed 8 bases and J 4 bases; nucleotides not matched to a gene: 10. In DNA form, the CDR3 reads TGTGCCAGCGGTTCAGGTATAGCGGGGTACGAGCAGTACTTC. Protein sequence: CASGSGIAGYEQYF.

The genes are TRBV6-5 and TRBJ2-3, with TRBD2 matching 8 bases. The CDR3 runs 15 residues. Per germline, CDR1 MNHEY and CDR2 SVGAGI. The V and J ends lost 0 bases and 3 bases, in that order; junction bases with no gene match: 2. The CDR3 DNA sequence: TGTGCCAGCAGTTACTCTAGCGGGACTACAGATACGCAGTATTTT. Protein sequence: CASSYSSGTTDTQYF.

The CDR3 is CASNQGRVGGYTF. CDR3 nucleotide sequence: TGTGCCAGCAATCAGGGGAGGGTAGGCGGCTACACCTTC. The chain employs TRBV28 and TRBJ1-2; weak D call: TRBD1 (6 bases). The CDR3 loop spans 13 amino acids. From germline, CDR1 is MDHEN and CDR2 SYDVKM. Trimming pared 7 bases from V and 8 bases from J, leaving 17 bases between.

This clone was seen a single time. J is TRBJ1-1 and V is TRBV5-1; the match to TRBD1 covers 7 bases. Germline V gives CDR1 SGHRS, CDR2 YFSETQ. J was trimmed by 3 bases and V by 4 bases; bases with no gene match: 3. The length of the CDR3 is 13 residues. For the CDR3, the DNA is TGCGCCAGCAGCCCCAGGGGGGACACTGAAGCTTTCTTT. It yields the protein CASSPRGDTEAFF.

The V gene is TRBV5-1, the J gene TRBJ2-5, with 14 bases that match TRBD2. Germline CDR1 is SGHRS and CDR2 is YFSETQ. Trimming at V came to 3 bases and at J to 4 bases, leaving 5 bases not matched to a gene. This CDR3 region has 16 residues. The CDR3 coding sequence is TGCGCCAGCAGCTGGGATGGGACTAGCGGGAGAGAGACCCAGTACTTC. Encoded protein: CASSWDGTSGRETQYF.

This chain uses TRBV5-1 with TRBJ2-2; TRBD1 matches at 7 bases. CDR1 SGHRS and CDR2 YFSETQ come from the germline V gene. CDR3 size: 19 residues. V gave up 0 bases and J gave up 2 bases; unmatched junction bases: 13. In DNA form, the CDR3 reads TGCGCCAGCAGCTTGGTGAGAATGGGACAGATCTTTAACACCGGGGAGCTGTTTTTT. It translates to CASSLVRMGQIFNTGELFF.

The J gene is TRBJ2-7, the V gene TRBV27, with D perhaps TRBD2 (5 bases). The CDR3 has 16 residues. Trimming took off 0 bases at V and 4 bases at J, with 16 bases between the two ends. CDR1 MNHEY and CDR2 SMNVEV come from the germline V gene (reference sequence). The CDR3 coding sequence is TGTGCCAGCAGTTTATCCCCCCCCCTAGAGGGATACGAGCAGTACTTC. This gives the protein CASSLSPPLEGYEQYF.

The V and J genes are TRBV7-6 and TRBJ2-3; 8 bases match TRBD2. After removal of 1 base from V and 7 bases from J, the junction contained 13 bases not matched to a gene. The CDR3 is 17 amino acids. Germline CDR1 SGHVS, CDR2 FNYEAQ. The CDR3 region is CASSLGSSGIVTNTQYF. In nucleotides, the CDR3 is TGTGCCAGCAGCTTAGGCAGTAGCGGGATTGTCACGAATACGCAGTATTTT.

The CDR3 nucleotides are TGCGCCAGCAGCTTGGACAGACCGAACACTGAAGCTTTCTTT. This translates into CASSLDRPNTEAFF. The chain recombines TRBV5-1 with TRBJ1-1, with unresolved D. This CDR3 region has 14 residues. Per the germline V gene, CDR1 is SGHRS and CDR2 is YFSETQ. Trimming removed 0 bases from V and 1 base from J, with 7 bases in between. Together with reference TRBV5-1 and TRBJ1-1, the CDR3 gives the full variable domain: KAGVTQTPRYLIKTRGQQVTLSCSPISGHRSVSWYQQTPGQGLQFLFEYFSETQRNKGNFPGRFSGRQFSNSRSEMNVSTLELGDSALYLCASSLDRPNTEAFFGQGTRLTVV.

This clone has a single count. The J gene is TRBJ2-5, the V gene TRBV19, with a weak D call TRBD2 (5 bases). This CDR3 is built from 15 residues. Per the germline V gene, CDR1 is LNHDA and CDR2 is SQIVND (reference sequence). V was shortened by 5 bases and J by 1 base, with 14 bases between the two germline ends. The CDR3 is CASSASGAIQETQYF. The CDR3 nucleotides read TGTGCCAGTAGTGCCAGCGGAGCCATCCAAGAGACCCAGTACTTC.

V is TRBV3-1 (or the pseudogene TRBV3-2) and J is TRBJ1-2, with D hard to call. Germline CDR1 LGHDT, CDR2 YNNKEL (reference sequence). Trimming shortened V by 5 bases and J by 7 bases, and 20 bases separated the two germline ends. This CDR3 is built from 15 residues. As DNA, the CDR3 is TGTGCCAGCAGCAATGACAATTTAGGTGTCGGTGGCTACACCTTC. It codes for CASSNDNLGVGGYTF.

The chain employs TRBV18 and TRBJ2-7; 13 bases agree with TRBD2. The ends lost 5 bases at V and 2 bases at J; junction bases unmatched: 6. CDR1 and CDR2 from the germline V gene are KGHSH and LQKENI. The CDR3 consists of 16 residues. The CDR3 coding sequence is TGTGCCAGCTCAACCCAACTAGCGGGAGGGCCCTACGAGCAGTACTTC. Its protein product is CASSTQLAGGPYEQYF.

Ten or more counts support this clone. The rearrangement joins TRBV18 to TRBJ1-6, with 7 bases lining up with TRBD1. CDR3 size: 14 residues. V gave up 1 base and J gave up 12 bases; unmatched junction bases: 6. CDR1 is KGHSH and CDR2 is LQKENI in the germline V gene. The CDR3 DNA is TGTGCCAGCTCACCACTACAGGGGTCGGGACCCCTCCACTTT. As protein: CASSPLQGSGPLHF.

The V and J genes are TRBV2 and TRBJ1-4, with a possible D match to TRBD1 (6 bases). V gave up 6 bases and J gave up 11 bases, with 19 bases separating them. Per germline, CDR1 SNHLY and CDR2 FYNNEI. This CDR3 has 14 amino acids. This chain's CDR3 is CASSPDSGVGKLFF. For the CDR3, the DNA is TGTGCCAGCAGCCCGGACAGTGGGGTTGGGAAACTGTTTTTT.

This clone was seen just once. This chain uses TRBV3-1 (or the pseudogene TRBV3-2) with TRBJ2-1; 7 bases align to TRBD2. The CDR3 has 15 amino acids. V gave up 4 bases and J gave up 9 bases; unmatched junction bases: 12. In germline, CDR1 is LGHDT, CDR2 YNNKEL (reference sequence). As DNA, the CDR3 is TGTGCCAGCAGCCCCGCTAGCGGCCTTGGGCTTGAGCAGTTCTTC. Its protein is CASSPASGLGLEQFF.

In its sample, this clone was seen once. CDR3 coding DNA: TGTGCCAGCAGCCCGCGCGACAGGGGGAGTACAGATACGCAGTATTTT. It translates to CASSPRDRGSTDTQYF. The chain joins TRBV4-2 to TRBJ2-3, with 9 bases matching TRBD1. Germline V gene sequence: CDR1 LGHNA, CDR2 YNFKEQ. The J segment lost 3 bases and the V segment lost 4 bases, leaving 8 bases of the junction unmatched. The CDR3 has 16 residues.

The chain is built from TRBV30 and TRBJ1-5, with a possible D match to TRBD1 (5 bases). This CDR3 comprises 14 residues. Between the trimmed V and J ends, which lost 4 bases and 4 bases, there was a span of 14 bases. Germline CDR1 GTSNPN, CDR2 SVGIG (reference sequence). CDR3 DNA: TGTGCCTGGACGGGGGAAGGAGGGAATCAGCCCCAGCATTTT. This translates into CAWTGEGGNQPQHF.

The chain carries TRBV30 and TRBJ1-4; 12 nucleotides match TRBD1. The CDR3 has 16 residues. Germline V gives CDR1 GTSNPN, CDR2 SVGIG (reference sequence). The trim removed 5 bases at V and 5 bases at J, leaving 9 bases unmatched. In DNA, the CDR3 is TGTGCCTGGGGGACAGGGGGCGCCGGGAGAAATGAAAAACTGTTTTTT. Translation: CAWGTGGAGRNEKLFF.